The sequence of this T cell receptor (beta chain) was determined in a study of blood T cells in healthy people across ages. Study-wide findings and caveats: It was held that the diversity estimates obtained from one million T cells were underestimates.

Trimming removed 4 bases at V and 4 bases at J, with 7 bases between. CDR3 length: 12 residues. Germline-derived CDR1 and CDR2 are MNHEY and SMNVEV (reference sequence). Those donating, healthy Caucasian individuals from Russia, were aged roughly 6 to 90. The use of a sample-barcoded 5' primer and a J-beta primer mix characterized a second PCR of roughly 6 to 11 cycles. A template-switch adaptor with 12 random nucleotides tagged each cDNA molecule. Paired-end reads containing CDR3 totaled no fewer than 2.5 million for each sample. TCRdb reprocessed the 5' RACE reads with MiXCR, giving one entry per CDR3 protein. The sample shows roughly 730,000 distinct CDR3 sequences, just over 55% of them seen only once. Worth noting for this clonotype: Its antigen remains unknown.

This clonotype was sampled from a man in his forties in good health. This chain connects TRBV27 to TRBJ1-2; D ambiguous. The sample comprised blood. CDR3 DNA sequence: TGTGCCAGCAGTTACAATGGCTATGGCTACACCTTC. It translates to CASSYNGYGYTF.